This record covers a single T cell receptor beta chain. The antigen is undetermined. This sample was included in a study of cytomegalovirus exposure and HLA in healthy donors. General study results and limits: A later analysis, which compared TCR beta chains of equal frequency, found the HLA-associated ones more clonally expanded.

The CDR3 length is 15 residues. Trimming left V 6 bases short and J 2 bases short, with 16 bases between. CDR1 is MNHEY, CDR2 SVGAGI, per germline. The PCR used 60 Vbeta and 13 Jbeta primers. Study processing details: In a later analysis, some 80 million unique TCR beta chains included roughly 11 million shared by two or more donors. Sequencing was performed with immunoSEQ multiplex PCR; in TCRdb, only in-frame clones are kept and a portion is missing. V, J and clone size are those of that table, while D and trimming were read from the DNA. The data contain about 160,000 clones, around four fifths of them singletons.

Sequencing input: PBMCs. This chain uses TRBV6-5 with TRBJ1-1, with D possibly TRBD1 on 5 matching bases. The source is a boy between 2 and 10 years old in good health and CMV-seronegative. The CDR3 DNA follows: TGTGCCAGCAGCCCATATCTGACAGTTAACACTGAAGCTTTCTTT. Its protein product is CASSPYLTVNTEAFF.